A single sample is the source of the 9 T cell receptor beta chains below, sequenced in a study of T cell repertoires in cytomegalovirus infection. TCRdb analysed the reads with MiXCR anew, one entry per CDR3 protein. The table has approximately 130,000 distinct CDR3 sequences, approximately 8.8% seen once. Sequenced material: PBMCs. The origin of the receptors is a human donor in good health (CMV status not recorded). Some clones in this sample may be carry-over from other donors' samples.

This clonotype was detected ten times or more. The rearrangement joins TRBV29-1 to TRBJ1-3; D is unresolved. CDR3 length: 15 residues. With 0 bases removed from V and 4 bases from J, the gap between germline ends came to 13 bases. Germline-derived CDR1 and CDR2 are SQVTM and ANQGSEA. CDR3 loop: CSVEDGGVIGNTIYF. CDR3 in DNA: TGCAGCGTTGAAGATGGAGGTGTAATAGGAAACACCATATATTTT. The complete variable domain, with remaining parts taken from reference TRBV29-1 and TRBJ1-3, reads SAVISQKPSRDICQRGTSLTIQCQVDSQVTMMFWYRQQPGQSLTLIATANQGSEATYESGFVIDKFPISRPNLTFSTLTVSNMSPEDSSIYLCSVEDGGVIGNTIYFGEGSWLTVV.

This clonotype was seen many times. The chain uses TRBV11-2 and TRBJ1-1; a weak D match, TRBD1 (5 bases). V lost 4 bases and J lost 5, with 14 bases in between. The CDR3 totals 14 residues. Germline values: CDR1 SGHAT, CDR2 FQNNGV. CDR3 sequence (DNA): TGTGCCAGCAGCTGGGGCGTGGGGGGAACTGAAGCTTTCTTT. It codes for CASSWGVGGTEAFF.

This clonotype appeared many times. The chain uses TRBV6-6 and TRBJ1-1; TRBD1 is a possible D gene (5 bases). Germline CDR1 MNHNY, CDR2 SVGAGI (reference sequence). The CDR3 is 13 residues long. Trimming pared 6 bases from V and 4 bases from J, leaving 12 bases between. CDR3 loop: CASRPGRSTEAFF. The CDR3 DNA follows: TGTGCCAGCAGGCCGGGGCGGTCCACTGAAGCTTTCTTT.

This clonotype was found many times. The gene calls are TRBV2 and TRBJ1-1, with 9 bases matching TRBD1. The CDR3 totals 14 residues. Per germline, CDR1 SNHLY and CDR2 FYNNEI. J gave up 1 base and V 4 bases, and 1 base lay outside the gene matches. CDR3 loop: CASSGDRENTEAFF. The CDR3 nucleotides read TGTGCCAGCAGTGGGGACAGGGAGAACACTGAAGCTTTCTTT.

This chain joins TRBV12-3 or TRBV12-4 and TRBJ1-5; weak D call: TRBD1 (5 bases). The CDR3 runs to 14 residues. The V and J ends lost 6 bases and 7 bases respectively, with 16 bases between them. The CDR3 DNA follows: TGTGCCAGCAGCAGGGCCCGGGCGGAACAGCCCCAGCATTTT. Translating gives CASSRARAEQPQHF.

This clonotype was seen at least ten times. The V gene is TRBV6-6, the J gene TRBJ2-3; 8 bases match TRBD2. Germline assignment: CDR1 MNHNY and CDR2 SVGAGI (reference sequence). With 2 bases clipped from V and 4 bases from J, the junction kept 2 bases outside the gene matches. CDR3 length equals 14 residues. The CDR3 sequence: CASSYPGGADTQYF. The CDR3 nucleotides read TGTGCCAGCAGTTACCCGGGGGGGGCAGATACGCAGTATTTT.

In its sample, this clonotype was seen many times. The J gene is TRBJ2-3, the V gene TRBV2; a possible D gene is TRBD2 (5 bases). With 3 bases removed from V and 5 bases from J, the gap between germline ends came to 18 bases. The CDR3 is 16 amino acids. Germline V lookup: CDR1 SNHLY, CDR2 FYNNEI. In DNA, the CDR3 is TGTGCCAGCAGTGATGGGCCGAGGCAGACTAAAGATACGCAGTATTTT. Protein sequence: CASSDGPRQTKDTQYF. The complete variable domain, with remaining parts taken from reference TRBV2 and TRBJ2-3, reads EPEVTQTPSHQVTQMGQEVILRCVPISNHLYFYWYRQILGQKVEFLVSFYNNEISEKSEIFDDQFSVERPDGSNFTLKIRSTKLEDSAMYFCASSDGPRQTKDTQYFGPGTRLTVL.

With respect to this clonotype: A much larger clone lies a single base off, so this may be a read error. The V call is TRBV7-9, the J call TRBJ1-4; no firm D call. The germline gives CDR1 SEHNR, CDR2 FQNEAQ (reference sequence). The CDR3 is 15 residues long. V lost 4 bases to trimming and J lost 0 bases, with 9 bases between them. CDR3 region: CASSSRTTTNEKLFF. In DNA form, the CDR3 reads TGTGCCAGCAGCTCTCGGACCACAACTAATGAAAAACTGTTTTTT. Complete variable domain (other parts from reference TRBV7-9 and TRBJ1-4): DTGVSQNPRHKITKRGQNVTFRCDPISEHNRLYWYRQTLGQGPEFLTYFQNEAQLEKSRLLSDRFSAERPKGSFSTLEIQRTEQGDSAMYLCASSSRTTTNEKLFFGSGTQLSVL.

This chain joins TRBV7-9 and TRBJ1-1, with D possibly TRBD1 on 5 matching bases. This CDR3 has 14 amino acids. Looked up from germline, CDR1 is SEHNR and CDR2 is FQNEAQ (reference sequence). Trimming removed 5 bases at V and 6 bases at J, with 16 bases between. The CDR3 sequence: CASSAYRNGAEAFF. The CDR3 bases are TGTGCCAGCAGCGCTTACAGGAATGGGGCTGAAGCTTTCTTT.